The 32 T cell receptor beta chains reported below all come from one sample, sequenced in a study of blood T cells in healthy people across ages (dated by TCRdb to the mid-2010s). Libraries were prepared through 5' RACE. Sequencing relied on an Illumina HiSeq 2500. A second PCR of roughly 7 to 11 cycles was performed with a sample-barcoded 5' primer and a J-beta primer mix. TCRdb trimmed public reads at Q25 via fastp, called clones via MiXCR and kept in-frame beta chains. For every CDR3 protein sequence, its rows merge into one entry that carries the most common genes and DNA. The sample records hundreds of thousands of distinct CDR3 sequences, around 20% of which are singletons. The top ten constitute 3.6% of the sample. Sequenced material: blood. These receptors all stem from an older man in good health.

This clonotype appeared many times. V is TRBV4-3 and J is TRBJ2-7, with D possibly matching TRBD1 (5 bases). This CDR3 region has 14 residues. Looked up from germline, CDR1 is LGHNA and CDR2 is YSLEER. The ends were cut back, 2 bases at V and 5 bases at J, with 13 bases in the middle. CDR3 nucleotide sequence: TGCGCCAGCAGCCAATCGGCAGGGTTTAACGAGCAGTACTTC. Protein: CASSQSAGFNEQYF.

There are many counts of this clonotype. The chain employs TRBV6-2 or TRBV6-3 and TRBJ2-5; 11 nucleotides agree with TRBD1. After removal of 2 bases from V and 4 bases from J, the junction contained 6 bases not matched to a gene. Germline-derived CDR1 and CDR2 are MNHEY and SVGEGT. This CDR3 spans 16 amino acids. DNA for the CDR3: TGTGCCAGCAGTTACCCCGGACAGGGGGCGGGAGAGACCCAGTACTTC. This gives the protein CASSYPGQGAGETQYF.

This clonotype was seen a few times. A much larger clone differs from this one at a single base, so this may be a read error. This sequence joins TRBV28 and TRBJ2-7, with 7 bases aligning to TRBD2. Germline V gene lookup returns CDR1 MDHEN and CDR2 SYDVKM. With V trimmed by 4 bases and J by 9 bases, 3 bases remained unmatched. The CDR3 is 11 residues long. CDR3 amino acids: CASSSPGGQYF. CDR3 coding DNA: TGTGCCAGCAGTTCACCGGGGGGGCAGTACTTC.

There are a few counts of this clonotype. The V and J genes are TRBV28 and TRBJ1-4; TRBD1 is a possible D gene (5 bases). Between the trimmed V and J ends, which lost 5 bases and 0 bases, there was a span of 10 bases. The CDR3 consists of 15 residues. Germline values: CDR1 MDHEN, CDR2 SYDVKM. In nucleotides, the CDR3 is TGTGCCAGCAGTAGACAGCGAACAACTAATGAAAAACTGTTTTTT. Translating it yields CASSRQRTTNEKLFF.

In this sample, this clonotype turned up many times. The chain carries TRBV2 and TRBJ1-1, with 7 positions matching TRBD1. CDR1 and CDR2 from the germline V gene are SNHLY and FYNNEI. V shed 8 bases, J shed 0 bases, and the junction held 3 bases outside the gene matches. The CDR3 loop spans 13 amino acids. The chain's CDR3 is CASQGEMNTEAFF. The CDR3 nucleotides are TGTGCCAGCCAGGGGGAGATGAACACTGAAGCTTTCTTT.

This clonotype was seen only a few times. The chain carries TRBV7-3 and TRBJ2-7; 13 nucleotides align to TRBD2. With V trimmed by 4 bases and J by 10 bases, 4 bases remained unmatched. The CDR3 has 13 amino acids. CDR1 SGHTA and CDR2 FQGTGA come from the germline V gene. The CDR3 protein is CASSSGTSGIQYF. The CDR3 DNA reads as TGTGCCAGCAGCTCCGGGACTAGCGGGATTCAGTACTTC. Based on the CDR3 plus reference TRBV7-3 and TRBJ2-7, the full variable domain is GAGVSQTPSNKVTEKGKYVELRCDPISGHTALYWYRQSLGQGPEFLIYFQGTGAADDSGLPNDRFFAVRPEGSVSTLKIQRTERGDSAVYLCASSSGTSGIQYFGPGTRLTVT.

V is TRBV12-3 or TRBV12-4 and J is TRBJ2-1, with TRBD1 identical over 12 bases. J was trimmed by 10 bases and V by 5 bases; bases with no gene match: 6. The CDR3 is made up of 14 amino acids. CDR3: CASSLRDRGREQFF. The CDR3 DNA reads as TGTGCCAGCAGTCTCCGGGACAGGGGGCGCGAGCAGTTCTTC.

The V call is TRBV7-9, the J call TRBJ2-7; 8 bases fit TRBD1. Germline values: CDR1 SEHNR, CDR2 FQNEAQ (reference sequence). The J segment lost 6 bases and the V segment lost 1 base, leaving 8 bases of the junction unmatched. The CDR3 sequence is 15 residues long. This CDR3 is CASSLDGQGASEQYF. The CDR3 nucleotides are TGTGCCAGCAGCTTAGATGGGCAGGGGGCCTCCGAGCAGTACTTC.

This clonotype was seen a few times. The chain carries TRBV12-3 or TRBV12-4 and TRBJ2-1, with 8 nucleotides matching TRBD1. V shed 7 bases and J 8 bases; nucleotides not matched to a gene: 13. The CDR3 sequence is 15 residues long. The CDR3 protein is CASNDAGTGRYEQFF. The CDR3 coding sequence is TGTGCCAGCAATGACGCCGGGACAGGTCGGTATGAGCAGTTCTTC.

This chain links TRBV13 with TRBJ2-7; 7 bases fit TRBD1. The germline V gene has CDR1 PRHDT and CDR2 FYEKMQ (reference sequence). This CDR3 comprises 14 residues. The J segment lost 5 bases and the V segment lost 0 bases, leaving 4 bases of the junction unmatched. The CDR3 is CASSLGQTGNEQYF. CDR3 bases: TGTGCCAGCAGCTTAGGCCAGACAGGGAACGAGCAGTACTTC.

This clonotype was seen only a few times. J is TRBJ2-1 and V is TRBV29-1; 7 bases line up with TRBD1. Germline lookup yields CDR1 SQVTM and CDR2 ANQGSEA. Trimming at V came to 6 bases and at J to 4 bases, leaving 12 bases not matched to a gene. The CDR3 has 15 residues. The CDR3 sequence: CSVGPTGQLYNEQFF. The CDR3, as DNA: TGCAGCGTCGGCCCCACGGGACAGTTATACAATGAGCAGTTCTTC.

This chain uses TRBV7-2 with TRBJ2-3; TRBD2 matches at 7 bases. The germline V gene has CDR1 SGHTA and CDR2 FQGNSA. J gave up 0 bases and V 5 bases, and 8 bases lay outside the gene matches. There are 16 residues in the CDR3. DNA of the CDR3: TGTGCCAGCAGCCCCACGGCGGGAGCCAGCACAGATACGCAGTATTTT. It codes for CASSPTAGASTDTQYF.

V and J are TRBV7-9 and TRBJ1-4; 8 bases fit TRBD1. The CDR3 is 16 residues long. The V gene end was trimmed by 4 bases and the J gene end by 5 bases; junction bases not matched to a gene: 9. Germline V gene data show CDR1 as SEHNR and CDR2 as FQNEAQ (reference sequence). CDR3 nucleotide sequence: TGTGCCAGCAGCTCCAACTTACGGACAGGGAATGAAAAACTGTTTTTT. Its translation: CASSSNLRTGNEKLFF.

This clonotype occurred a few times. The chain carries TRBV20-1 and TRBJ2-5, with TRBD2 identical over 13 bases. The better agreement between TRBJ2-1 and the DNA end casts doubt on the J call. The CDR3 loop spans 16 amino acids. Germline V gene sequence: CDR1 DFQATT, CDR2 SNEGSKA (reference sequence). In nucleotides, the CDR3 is TGCAGTGCGCCGTCCGGACTAGCGGGGGCCGACAATGAGCAGTTCTTC. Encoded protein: CSAPSGLAGADNEQFF.

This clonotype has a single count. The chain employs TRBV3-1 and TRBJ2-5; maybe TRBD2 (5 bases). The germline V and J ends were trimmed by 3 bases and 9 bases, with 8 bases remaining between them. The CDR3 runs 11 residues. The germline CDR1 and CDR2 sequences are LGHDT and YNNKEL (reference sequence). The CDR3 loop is CASSHKEAQYF. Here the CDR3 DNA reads TGTGCCAGCAGCCACAAGGAGGCCCAGTACTTC.

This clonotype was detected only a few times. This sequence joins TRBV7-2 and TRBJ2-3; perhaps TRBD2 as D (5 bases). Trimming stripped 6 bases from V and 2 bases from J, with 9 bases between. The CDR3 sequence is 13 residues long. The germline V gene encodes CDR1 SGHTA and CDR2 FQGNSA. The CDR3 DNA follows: TGTGCCAGCAGATCGGGAAACACAGATACGCAGTATTTT. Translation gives CASRSGNTDTQYF.

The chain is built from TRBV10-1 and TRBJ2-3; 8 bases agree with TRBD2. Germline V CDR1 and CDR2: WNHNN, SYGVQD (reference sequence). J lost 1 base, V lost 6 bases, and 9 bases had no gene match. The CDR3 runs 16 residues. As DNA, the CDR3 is TGCGCCAGCAGCGGGAGTAGCGGGGTTGGCACAGATACGCAGTATTTT. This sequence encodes CASSGSSGVGTDTQYF.

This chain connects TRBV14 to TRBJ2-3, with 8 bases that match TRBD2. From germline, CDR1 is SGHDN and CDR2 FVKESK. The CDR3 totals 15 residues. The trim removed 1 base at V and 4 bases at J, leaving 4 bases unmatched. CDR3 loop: CASSQAREGPDTQYF. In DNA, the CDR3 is TGTGCCAGCAGCCAAGCCCGGGAGGGCCCAGATACGCAGTATTTT.

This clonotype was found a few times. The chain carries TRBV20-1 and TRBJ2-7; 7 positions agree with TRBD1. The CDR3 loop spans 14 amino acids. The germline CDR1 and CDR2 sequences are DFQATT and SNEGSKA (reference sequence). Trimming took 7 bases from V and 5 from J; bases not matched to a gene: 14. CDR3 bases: TGCAGTGTTCGGACAGGTCCACTAAAGGACGAGCAGTACTTC. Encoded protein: CSVRTGPLKDEQYF.

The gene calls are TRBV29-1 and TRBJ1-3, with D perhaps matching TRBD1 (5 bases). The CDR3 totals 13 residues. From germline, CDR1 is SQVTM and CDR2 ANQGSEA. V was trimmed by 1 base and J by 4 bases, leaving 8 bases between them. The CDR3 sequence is CSVEGGDGNTIYF. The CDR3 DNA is TGCAGCGTTGAAGGAGGGGACGGAAACACCATATATTTT.

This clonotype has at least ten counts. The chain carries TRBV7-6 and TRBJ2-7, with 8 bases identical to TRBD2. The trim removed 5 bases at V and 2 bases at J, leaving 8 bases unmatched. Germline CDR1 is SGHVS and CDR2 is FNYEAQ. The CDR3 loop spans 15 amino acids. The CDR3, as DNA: TGTGCCAGCAGCCGCGAAAGCGGGAGTGCCTACGAGCAGTACTTC. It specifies CASSRESGSAYEQYF. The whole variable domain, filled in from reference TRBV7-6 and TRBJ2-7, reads GAGVSQSPRYKVTKRGQDVALRCDPISGHVSLYWYRQALGQGPEFLTYFNYEAQQDKSGLPNDRFSAERPEGSISTLTIQRTEQRDSAMYRCASSRESGSAYEQYFGPGTRLTVT.

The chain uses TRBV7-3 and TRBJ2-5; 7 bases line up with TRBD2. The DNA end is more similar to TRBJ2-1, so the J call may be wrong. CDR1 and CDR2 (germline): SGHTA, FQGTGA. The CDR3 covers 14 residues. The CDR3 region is CASSLGTTYNEQFF. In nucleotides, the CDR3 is TGTGCCAGCAGCTTGGGGACTACATACAATGAGCAGTTCTTC.

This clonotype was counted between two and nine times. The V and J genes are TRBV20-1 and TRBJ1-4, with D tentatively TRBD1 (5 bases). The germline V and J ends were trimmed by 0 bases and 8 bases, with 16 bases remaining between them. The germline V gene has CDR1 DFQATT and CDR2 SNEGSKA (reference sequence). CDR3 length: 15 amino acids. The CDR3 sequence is CSAREGGGRSEKLFF. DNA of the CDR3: TGCAGTGCTAGAGAAGGCGGGGGACGTTCGGAAAAACTGTTTTTT.

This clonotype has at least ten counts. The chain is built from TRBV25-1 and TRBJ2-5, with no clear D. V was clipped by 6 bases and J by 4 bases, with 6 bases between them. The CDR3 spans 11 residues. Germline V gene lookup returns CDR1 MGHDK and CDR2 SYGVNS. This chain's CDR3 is CASSDRETQYF. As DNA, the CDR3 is TGTGCCAGCAGCGACCGAGAGACCCAGTACTTC.

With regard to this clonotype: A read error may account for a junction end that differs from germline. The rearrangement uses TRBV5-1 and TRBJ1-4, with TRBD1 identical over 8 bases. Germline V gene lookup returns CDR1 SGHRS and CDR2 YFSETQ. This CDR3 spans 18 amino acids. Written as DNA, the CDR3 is TGCGCCAGCAGCTTGGTGGGGACAGGCGTTCCCGGTCACGAAAAAATGTTTTTT. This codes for CASSLVGTGVPGHEKMFF.

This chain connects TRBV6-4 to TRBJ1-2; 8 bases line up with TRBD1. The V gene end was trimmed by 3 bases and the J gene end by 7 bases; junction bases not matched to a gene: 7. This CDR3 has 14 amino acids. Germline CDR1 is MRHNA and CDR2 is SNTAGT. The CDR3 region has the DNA TGTGCCAGCAGTGAGACAGGGGACAGCAGTGGCTACACCTTC. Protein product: CASSETGDSSGYTF.

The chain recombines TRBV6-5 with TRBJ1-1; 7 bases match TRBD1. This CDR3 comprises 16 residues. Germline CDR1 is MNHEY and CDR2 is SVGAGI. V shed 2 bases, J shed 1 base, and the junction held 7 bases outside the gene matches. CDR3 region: CASSYTPTGRNTEAFF. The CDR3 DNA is TGTGCCAGCAGTTACACGCCGACAGGGAGGAACACTGAAGCTTTCTTT.

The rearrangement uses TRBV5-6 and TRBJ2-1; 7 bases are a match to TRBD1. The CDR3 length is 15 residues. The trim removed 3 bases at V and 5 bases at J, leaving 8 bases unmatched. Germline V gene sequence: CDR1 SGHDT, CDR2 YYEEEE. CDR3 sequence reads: CASSWVPGQNNEQFF. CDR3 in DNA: TGTGCCAGCAGCTGGGTACCGGGACAGAACAATGAGCAGTTCTTC.

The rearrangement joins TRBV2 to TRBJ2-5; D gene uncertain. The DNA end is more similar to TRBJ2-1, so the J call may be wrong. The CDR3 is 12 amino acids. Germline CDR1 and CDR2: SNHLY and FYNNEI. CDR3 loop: CASSVIGNEQFF. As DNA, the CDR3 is TGTGCCAGCAGTGTAATAGGGAATGAGCAGTTCTTC.

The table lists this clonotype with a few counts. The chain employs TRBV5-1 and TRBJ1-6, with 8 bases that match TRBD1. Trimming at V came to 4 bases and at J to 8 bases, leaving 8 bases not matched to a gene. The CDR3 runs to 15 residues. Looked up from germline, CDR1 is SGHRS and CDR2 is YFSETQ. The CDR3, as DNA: TGCGCCAGCAGCCTCACAGGACAGGGAGATTCACCCCTCCACTTT. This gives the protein CASSLTGQGDSPLHF. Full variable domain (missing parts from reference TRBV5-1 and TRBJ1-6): KAGVTQTPRYLIKTRGQQVTLSCSPISGHRSVSWYQQTPGQGLQFLFEYFSETQRNKGNFPGRFSGRQFSNSRSEMNVSTLELGDSALYLCASSLTGQGDSPLHFGNGTRLTVT.

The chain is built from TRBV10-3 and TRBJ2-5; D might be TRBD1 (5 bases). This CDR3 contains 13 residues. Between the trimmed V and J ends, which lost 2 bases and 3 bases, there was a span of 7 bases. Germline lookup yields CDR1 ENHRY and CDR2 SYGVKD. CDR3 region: CAISEPREETQYF. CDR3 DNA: TGTGCCATCAGTGAGCCCAGGGAAGAGACCCAGTACTTC.

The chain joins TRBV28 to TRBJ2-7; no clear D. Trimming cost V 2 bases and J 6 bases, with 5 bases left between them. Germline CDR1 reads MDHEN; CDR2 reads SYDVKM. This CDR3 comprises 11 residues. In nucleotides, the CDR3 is TGTGCCAGCAGTTTAGCGACCGAGCAGTACTTC. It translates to CASSLATEQYF.